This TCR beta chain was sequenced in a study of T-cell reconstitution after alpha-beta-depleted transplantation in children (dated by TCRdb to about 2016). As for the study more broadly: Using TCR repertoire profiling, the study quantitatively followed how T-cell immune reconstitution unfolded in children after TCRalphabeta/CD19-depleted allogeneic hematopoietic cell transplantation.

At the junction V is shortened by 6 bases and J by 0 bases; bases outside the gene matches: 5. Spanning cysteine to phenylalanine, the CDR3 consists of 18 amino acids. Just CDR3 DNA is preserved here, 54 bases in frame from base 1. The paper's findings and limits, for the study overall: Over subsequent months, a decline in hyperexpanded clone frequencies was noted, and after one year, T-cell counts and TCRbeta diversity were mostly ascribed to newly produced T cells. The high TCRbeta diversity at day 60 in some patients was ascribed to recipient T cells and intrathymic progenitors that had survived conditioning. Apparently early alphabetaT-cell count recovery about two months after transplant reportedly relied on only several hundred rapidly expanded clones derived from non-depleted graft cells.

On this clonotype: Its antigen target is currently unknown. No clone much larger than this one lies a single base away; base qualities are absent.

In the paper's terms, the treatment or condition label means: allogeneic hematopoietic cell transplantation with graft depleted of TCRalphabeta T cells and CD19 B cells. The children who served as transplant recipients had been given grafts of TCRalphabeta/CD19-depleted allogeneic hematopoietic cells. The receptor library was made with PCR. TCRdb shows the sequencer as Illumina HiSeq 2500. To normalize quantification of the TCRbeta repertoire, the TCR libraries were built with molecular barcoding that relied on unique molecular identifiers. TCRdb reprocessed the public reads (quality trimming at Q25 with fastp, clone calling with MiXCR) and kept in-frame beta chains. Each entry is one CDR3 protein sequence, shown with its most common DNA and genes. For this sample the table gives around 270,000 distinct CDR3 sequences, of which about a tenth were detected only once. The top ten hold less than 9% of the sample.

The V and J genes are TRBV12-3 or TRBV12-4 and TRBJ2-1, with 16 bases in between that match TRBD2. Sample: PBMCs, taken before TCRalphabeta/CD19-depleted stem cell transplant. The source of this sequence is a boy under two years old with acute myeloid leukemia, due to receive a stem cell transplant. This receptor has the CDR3 CASSSGTSGRDSYNEQFF. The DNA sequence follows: TGTGCCAGCAGCTCCGGGACTAGCGGGAGGGACTCCTACAATGAGCAGTTCTTC.